These T cell receptor beta chains were read from a single sample in a study of cytomegalovirus exposure and HLA in healthy donors. Profiling relied on immunoSEQ multiplex PCR, and the TCRdb table lists in-frame clones only, not all of them. The sample yields 75,000 to 90,000 clones, approximately 72% seen once. Sequencing was done on a sample of PBMCs. Receptors were obtained from a woman aged 40 to 49 in good health and CMV-seropositive. Both conserved end residues are trimmed from each CDR3. The order of the fields is J gene, D gene, V gene, CDR3 protein. D genes are given only for firm matches.

>TRBJ1-2|TRBD1|TRBV15
ATSRGGQVGDYGYT
>TRBJ1-2|TRBD1|TRBV4-3
ASSQDRQGAGGYT
>TRBJ2-5|TRBD1|TRBV5-1
ASSLGDRGYQETQY
>TRBJ1-2|TRBD1|TRBV5-4
ASSLELQGVYGYT
>TRBJ2-3|NA|TRBV19
ASRPGTDTQY
>TRBJ1-4|NA|TRBV28
ASSSTGNPNEKLF
>TRBJ2-7|TRBD2|TRBV6-5
ASRTSGGYEQY
>TRBJ2-2|TRBD2|TRBV6-1
ASSDLRGGRDLSPGELF
>TRBJ2-3|NA|TRBV1
TSSQVYRGLIDTQY
>TRBJ1-5|NA|TRBV2
ASRGPQGYSNQPQH
>TRBJ2-3|NA|TRBV5-1
ASSSHRIEVAQDTQY
>TRBJ2-3|TRBD2|TRBV5-1
ASSLGSGVADTQY
>TRBJ2-7|TRBD2|TRBV6-5
ASSGSGGKGQY
>TRBJ1-4|NA|TRBV5-1
ASSPQGLSYEKLF
>TRBJ2-5|TRBD2|TRBV2
ASSEGVSGETETQY
>TRBJ2-4|NA|TRBV28
ASSDSVAKNIQY